These 26 T cell receptor beta chains were all obtained from the same sample, sequenced in a study of blood T cells in healthy people across ages. Next came a second PCR, run for 7 to 11 cycles, which used a sample-barcoded 5' primer along with a J-beta primer mix. TCRdb redid the calling of the 5' RACE reads with MiXCR, one entry per CDR3 protein. This sample has about 1 million distinct CDR3 sequences, with over 35% found just once. The specimen was blood. These receptors were obtained from a woman in her sixties or seventies in good health.

V gene TRBV20-1 combines with J gene TRBJ2-5; no clear D gene. The J call may be faulty, since TRBJ2-7 better matches the DNA end. The CDR3 length is 12 residues. Germline-derived CDR1 and CDR2 are DFQATT and SNEGSKA (reference sequence). In DNA, the CDR3 is TGCAGTTCAACAACTTTGACGGGCGAGCAGTACTTC. Encoded protein: CSSTTLTGEQYF.

This clonotype showed up just once. The rearrangement joins TRBV24-1 to TRBJ2-5; D possibly corresponds to TRBD2 (6 bases). CDR1 is KGHDR and CDR2 is SFDVKD in the germline V gene. The CDR3 length is 14 residues. V dropped 3 bases and J dropped 11 bases, with 18 bases sitting between them. For the CDR3, the DNA is TGTGCCACCAGTGATAACACCGGGACCCGGGAGCAGTACTTC. As protein: CATSDNTGTREQYF.

There are a few counts of this clonotype. The chain couples TRBV7-3 to TRBJ2-3, with D unclear. The ends were cut back, 2 bases at V and 3 bases at J, with 12 bases in the middle. The CDR3 has 15 amino acids. Germline V lookup: CDR1 SGHTA, CDR2 FQGTGA. The CDR3 sequence is CASSLGLDQTDTQYF. CDR3 DNA: TGTGCCAGCAGCTTAGGTCTAGATCAAACAGATACGCAGTATTTT.

There are a few counts of this clonotype. The chain employs TRBV7-9 and TRBJ2-1; TRBD1 or TRBD2 may be the D gene (5 bases each). The CDR3 sequence is 18 residues long. The V gene's germline CDR1 is SEHNR and CDR2 FQNEAQ (reference sequence). V dropped 2 bases and J dropped 4 bases, with 21 bases sitting between them. The CDR3 is CASSLKGIGTVQYNEQFF. Written as DNA, the CDR3 is TGTGCCAGCAGCTTAAAAGGGATCGGGACCGTGCAATACAATGAGCAGTTCTTC.

This clonotype was detected once. The chain combines TRBV5-1 with TRBJ2-1; TRBD1 aligns across 7 bases. Germline lookup yields CDR1 SGHRS and CDR2 YFSETQ. With 6 bases clipped from V and 5 bases from J, the junction kept 8 bases outside the gene matches. CDR3 length: 14 amino acids. CDR3 coding DNA: TGCGCCAGCACCCCGGGACAGAGAGACAATGAGCAGTTCTTC. Residues: CASTPGQRDNEQFF.

The table lists this clonotype with a few counts. The rearrangement links TRBV10-2 to TRBJ2-1; 8 nucleotides align to TRBD2. This CDR3 spans 17 amino acids. Per the germline V gene, CDR1 is WSHSY and CDR2 is SAAADI. V shed 2 bases, J shed 7 bases, and the junction held 13 bases outside the gene matches. DNA of the CDR3: TGCGCCAGCAGTGAGCCCCCCGGGACTAGAACATCGAATGAGCAGTTCTTC. It specifies CASSEPPGTRTSNEQFF.

CDR3 loop: CASSQTSGWGTDTQYF. CDR3 in DNA: TGTGCCAGCAGCCAGACTAGCGGGTGGGGTACAGATACGCAGTATTTT. The chain combines TRBV27 with TRBJ2-3, with 10 bases aligning to TRBD2. Germline-derived CDR1 and CDR2 are MNHEY and SMNVEV (reference sequence). V lost 6 bases to trimming and J lost 3 bases; unmatched junction nucleotides: 9. This CDR3 spans 16 amino acids.

The chain is built from TRBV5-1 and TRBJ2-3, with 7 bases matching TRBD1. CDR3 length: 16 residues. Germline CDR1 SGHRS, CDR2 YFSETQ. V shed 4 bases and J 2 bases; nucleotides not matched to a gene: 10. CDR3 loop: CASSRDRAIATDTQYF. The CDR3, as DNA: TGCGCCAGCAGCCGGGACAGAGCTATAGCCACAGATACGCAGTATTTT. Filled out from reference TRBV5-1 and TRBJ2-3, the complete variable domain reads KAGVTQTPRYLIKTRGQQVTLSCSPISGHRSVSWYQQTPGQGLQFLFEYFSETQRNKGNFPGRFSGRQFSNSRSEMNVSTLELGDSALYLCASSRDRAIATDTQYFGPGTRLTVL.

The rearrangement joins TRBV3-1 to TRBJ2-1; TRBD1 might be the D (6 bases). Germline V CDR1 and CDR2: LGHDT, YNNKEL (reference sequence). The CDR3 consists of 16 residues. The germline V and J ends were trimmed by 1 base and 6 bases, with 16 bases remaining between them. Written as DNA, the CDR3 is TGTGCCAGCAGCCAAGTGGAGGCTCTAGGGGGCAATGAGCAGTTCTTC. Amino acid sequence: CASSQVEALGGNEQFF.

V is TRBV7-2 and J is TRBJ2-7; D uncertain. The V gene's germline CDR1 is SGHTA and CDR2 FQGNSA. The length of the CDR3 is 13 residues. V dropped 5 bases and J dropped 3 bases, with 11 bases sitting between them. This chain's CDR3 is CASSTHPRYEQYF. The CDR3 DNA is TGTGCCAGCAGCACCCATCCCCGCTACGAGCAGTACTTC.

V usage is TRBV7-8 and J usage is TRBJ2-1; TRBD2 aligns across 8 bases. The J segment lost 2 bases and the V segment lost 8 bases, leaving 11 bases of the junction unmatched. The CDR3 has 16 amino acids. The germline V gene has CDR1 SGHVS and CDR2 FQNEAQ. For the CDR3, the DNA is TGTGCCAGCTCGCAAAATGGGCGGGAGGCCTACAATGAGCAGTTCTTC. Protein product: CASSQNGREAYNEQFF.

This clonotype was recorded a few times. This chain links TRBV7-9 with TRBJ2-3; D may be TRBD1 or TRBD2 (6 bases each). This CDR3 has 15 amino acids. Germline V gene lookup returns CDR1 SEHNR and CDR2 FQNEAQ (reference sequence). The V end was cut by 3 bases, the J end by 6 bases, with 16 bases between. CDR3 protein: CASSFDAGEVDTQYF. CDR3 coding DNA: TGTGCCAGCAGCTTTGACGCAGGGGAGGTGGATACGCAGTATTTT. Filled out from reference TRBV7-9 and TRBJ2-3, the complete variable domain reads DTGVSQNPRHKITKRGQNVTFRCDPISEHNRLYWYRQTLGQGPEFLTYFQNEAQLEKSRLLSDRFSAERPKGSFSTLEIQRTEQGDSAMYLCASSFDAGEVDTQYFGPGTRLTVL.

This clonotype was recorded a few times. The chain employs TRBV5-1 and TRBJ2-1; 7 bases line up with TRBD2. V shed 0 bases and J 5 bases; nucleotides not matched to a gene: 8. The CDR3 loop spans 16 amino acids. CDR1 and CDR2 (germline): SGHRS, YFSETQ. The CDR3 DNA reads TGCGCCAGCAGCTTGGAGCTAGCGGTAAAAAACAATGAGCAGTTCTTC. This encodes CASSLELAVKNNEQFF.

This clonotype occurred a few times. The J gene is TRBJ2-7, the V gene TRBV13; no firm D call. Trimming removed 3 bases at V and 2 bases at J, with 11 bases between. This CDR3 is 14 amino acids long. Looked up from germline, CDR1 is PRHDT and CDR2 is FYEKMQ (reference sequence). CDR3 residues: CASSFFQKTYEQYF. The CDR3 DNA follows: TGTGCCAGCAGCTTTTTCCAGAAAACCTACGAGCAGTACTTC.

This clonotype was seen a handful of times. The rearrangement uses TRBV2 and TRBJ2-7; 9 bases are shared with TRBD1. CDR1 is SNHLY, CDR2 FYNNEI, per germline. V dropped 9 bases and J dropped 5; count of bases not matched to a gene: 5. The CDR3 totals 12 residues. CDR3 protein: CARGTGNHEQYF. CDR3 DNA: TGTGCCAGGGGGACAGGGAACCACGAGCAGTACTTC. Together with reference TRBV2 and TRBJ2-7, the CDR3 gives the full variable domain: EPEVTQTPSHQVTQMGQEVILRCVPISNHLYFYWYRQILGQKVEFLVSFYNNEISEKSEIFDDQFSVERPDGSNFTLKIRSTKLEDSAMYFCARGTGNHEQYFGPGTRLTVT.

This clonotype showed up many times. The chain employs TRBV15 and TRBJ2-3; maybe TRBD1 (5 bases). CDR1 and CDR2 (germline): LNHNV, YYDKDF (reference sequence). Trimming took 0 bases from V and 4 from J, leaving 11 bases between them. The CDR3 runs 15 residues. The CDR3 here is CATSRDRGSADTQYF. Here the CDR3 DNA reads TGTGCCACCAGCAGAGATAGGGGCAGCGCAGATACGCAGTATTTT.

This clonotype was seen only a few times. V is TRBV29-1 and J is TRBJ2-1; TRBD2 matches at 15 bases. Germline V lookup: CDR1 SQVTM, CDR2 ANQGSEA. After removal of 5 bases from V and 2 bases from J, the junction contained 4 bases not matched to a gene. The CDR3 has 16 residues. CDR3 sequence (DNA): TGCAGCGTTCCCGGGACTAGCGGGAGGCCCTACAATGAGCAGTTCTTC. It specifies CSVPGTSGRPYNEQFF.

This chain connects TRBV10-3 to TRBJ2-7; 12 bases match TRBD2. The DNA end favors TRBJ2-5, so the J call may be wrong. The germline gives CDR1 ENHRY, CDR2 SYGVKD. The CDR3 loop spans 17 amino acids. The CDR3 protein is CAISPLLAGGERETQYF. The CDR3 coding sequence is TGTGCCATCAGCCCGCTACTAGCGGGGGGTGAAAGGGAGACCCAGTACTTC.

The sample holds one count of this clonotype. The chain is built from TRBV27 and TRBJ1-1, with 10 positions matching TRBD1. V shed 4 bases, J shed 4 bases, and the junction held 9 bases outside the gene matches. Germline assignment: CDR1 MNHEY and CDR2 SMNVEV (reference sequence). The CDR3 length is 16 residues. The CDR3: CASSSGQGVGGTEAFF. CDR3 DNA: TGTGCCAGCAGTTCAGGACAGGGGGTAGGGGGCACTGAAGCTTTCTTT.

As DNA, the CDR3 is TGTGCCACCGCGGCTTTATACAATGAGCAGTTCTTC. Protein sequence: CATAALYNEQFF. The chain has TRBV24-1 and TRBJ2-1; D is unclear. V was clipped by 9 bases and J by 4 bases, with 9 bases between them. The CDR3 is made up of 12 amino acids. Germline CDR1 is KGHDR and CDR2 is SFDVKD.

This clonotype showed up many times. The V gene is TRBV20-1, the J gene TRBJ2-7; D is uncertain. V shed 6 bases and J shed 3 bases, with 15 bases lying between them. CDR3 size: 13 residues. The germline V gene has CDR1 DFQATT and CDR2 SNEGSKA (reference sequence). The CDR3 reads CSANRLPDYEQYF. CDR3 nucleotide sequence: TGCAGTGCAAATCGACTCCCGGACTACGAGCAGTACTTC.

This clonotype was seen a few times. This chain uses TRBV29-1 with TRBJ2-5; 7 bases are a match to TRBD2. CDR1 SQVTM and CDR2 ANQGSEA come from the germline V gene. CDR3 length: 13 amino acids. The trim removed 2 bases at V and 3 bases at J, leaving 3 bases unmatched. CDR3 nucleotide sequence: TGCAGCGTTGAAAAGGGAGGGAAAGAGACCCAGTACTTC. Translating it yields CSVEKGGKETQYF.

This chain joins TRBV27 and TRBJ2-5; 10 bases fit TRBD1. V lost 5 bases to trimming and J lost 5 bases; unmatched junction nucleotides: 8. CDR3 length: 15 residues. In germline, CDR1 is MNHEY, CDR2 SMNVEV (reference sequence). This CDR3 reads CASSILTGGAETQYF. The CDR3 nucleotides are TGTGCCAGCAGTATCCTGACAGGGGGCGCGGAGACCCAGTACTTC.

This chain links TRBV5-1 with TRBJ2-7; possible D gene TRBD2, 5 bases. Germline CDR1 SGHRS, CDR2 YFSETQ. The CDR3 spans 14 residues. V lost 0 bases and J 5 bases, leaving 12 bases between the germline ends. The CDR3 DNA reads as TGCGCCAGCAGCTTGGTTGGAGGTTCGGACGAGCAGTACTTC. Its translation: CASSLVGGSDEQYF.

The rearrangement links TRBV4-1 to TRBJ2-1; D not certain. The CDR3 is 15 residues long. Germline assignment: CDR1 MGHRA and CDR2 YSYEKL. V lost 5 bases and J 1 base, leaving 12 bases between the germline ends. The CDR3 reads CASSSGARSYNEQFF. The DNA for the CDR3 is TGCGCCAGCAGCTCGGGTGCTCGATCCTACAATGAGCAGTTCTTC.

V gene TRBV24-1 combines with J gene TRBJ2-1; D is unresolved. This CDR3 has 14 residues. Trimming removed 4 bases from V and 6 bases from J, with 12 bases in between. Germline CDR1 and CDR2: KGHDR and SFDVKD. In DNA, the CDR3 is TGTGCCACCAGTGAGTCCTCAACACTCAATGAGCAGTTCTTC. Its translation is CATSESSTLNEQFF.